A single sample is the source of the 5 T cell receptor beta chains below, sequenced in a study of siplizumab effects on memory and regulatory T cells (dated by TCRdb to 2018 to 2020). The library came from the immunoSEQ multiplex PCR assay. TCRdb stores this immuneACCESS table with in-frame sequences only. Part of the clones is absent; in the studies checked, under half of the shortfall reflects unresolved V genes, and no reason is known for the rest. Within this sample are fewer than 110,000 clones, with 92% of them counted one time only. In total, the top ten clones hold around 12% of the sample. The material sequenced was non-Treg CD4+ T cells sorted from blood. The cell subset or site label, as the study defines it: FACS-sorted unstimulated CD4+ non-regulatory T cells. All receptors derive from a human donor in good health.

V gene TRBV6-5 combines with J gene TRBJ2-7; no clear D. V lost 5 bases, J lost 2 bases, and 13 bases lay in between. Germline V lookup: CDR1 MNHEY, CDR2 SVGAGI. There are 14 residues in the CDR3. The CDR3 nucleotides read TGTGCCAGCAGTCCTCGCCAGAGAACCTACGAGCAGTACTTC. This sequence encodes CASSPRQRTYEQYF.

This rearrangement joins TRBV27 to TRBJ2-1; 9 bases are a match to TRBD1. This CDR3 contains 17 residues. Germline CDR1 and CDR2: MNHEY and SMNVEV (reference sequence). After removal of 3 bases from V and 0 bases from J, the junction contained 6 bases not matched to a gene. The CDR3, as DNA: TGTGCCAGCAGTTTCCGGACAGGGGTAAGCTCCTACAATGAGCAGTTCTTC. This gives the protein CASSFRTGVSSYNEQFF.

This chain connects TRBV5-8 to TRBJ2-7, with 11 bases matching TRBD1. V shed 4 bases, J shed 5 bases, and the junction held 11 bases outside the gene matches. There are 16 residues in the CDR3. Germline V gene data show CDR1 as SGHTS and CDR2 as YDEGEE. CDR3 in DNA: TGTGCCAGCAGCAGAGGGCCCGGGACAGGGGGTGACGAGCAGTACTTC. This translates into CASSRGPGTGGDEQYF.

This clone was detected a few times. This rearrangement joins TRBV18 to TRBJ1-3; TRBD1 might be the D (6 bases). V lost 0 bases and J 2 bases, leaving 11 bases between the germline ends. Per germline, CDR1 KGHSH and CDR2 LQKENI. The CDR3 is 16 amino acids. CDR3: CASSPPFGTTGNTIYF. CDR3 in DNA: TGTGCCAGCTCACCACCGTTCGGGACAACTGGAAACACCATATATTTT. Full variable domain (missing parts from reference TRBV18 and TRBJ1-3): NAGVMQNPRHLVRRRGQEARLRCSPMKGHSHVYWYRQLPEEGLKFMVYLQKENIIDESGMPKERFSAEFPKEGPSILRIQQVVRGDSAAYFCASSPPFGTTGNTIYFGEGSWLTVV.

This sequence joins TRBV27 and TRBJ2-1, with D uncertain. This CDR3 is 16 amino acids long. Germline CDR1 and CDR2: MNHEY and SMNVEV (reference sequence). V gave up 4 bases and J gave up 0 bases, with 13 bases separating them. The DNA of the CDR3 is TGTGCCAGCAGTTCCAACCACCCGAGCTCCTACAATGAGCAGTTCTTC. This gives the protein CASSSNHPSSYNEQFF.